This is a list of T cell receptor beta chains from one sample in a study of blood T cell repertoires in COVID-19. The repertoire was sequenced with immunoSEQ multiplex PCR; TCRdb's copy has only in-frame clones and lacks some. Among 300,000 to 450,000 clones, less than 90% were seen once, and the ten largest hold approximately 0.99%. The sequenced sample was PBMCs or T cells enriched from blood (not recorded which). These receptors all come from a woman in her 30s who had recovered from COVID-19. CDR3s include the opening cysteine and the closing phenylalanine or tryptophan. The order of the fields is V gene, J gene, CDR3 protein.

V: TRBV18
J: TRBJ2-7
CDR3: CASSLSVPGDIPYEQYF

V: TRBV28
J: TRBJ2-2
CDR3: CASRISGERELFF

V: TRBV2
J: TRBJ2-6
CDR3: CANSQGSGANVLTF

V: TRBV5-4
J: TRBJ1-2
CDR3: CASSPYEQGGGYTF

V: TRBV7-2
J: TRBJ1-6
CDR3: CASSLNKAGNSPLHF

V: TRBV5-1
J: TRBJ2-7
CDR3: CASSPGGTATYEQYF

V: TRBV3-1/TRBV3-2
J: TRBJ1-2
CDR3: CASSRQGSNYGYTF

V: TRBV28
J: TRBJ1-2
CDR3: CASSSGQGALPYGYTF

V: TRBV27
J: TRBJ2-7
CDR3: CANDRDRDWCEQYF

V: TRBV28
J: TRBJ2-4
CDR3: CASTSTAGGRRKPPKNIQYF

V: TRBV11-2
J: TRBJ1-1
CDR3: CASSSIWGVGTEAFF